This TCR beta chain was captured by sequencing in a study of blood T cell repertoires in COVID-19. Trimming removed 4 bases at V and 0 bases at J, with 10 bases between. The CDR3 is made up of 15 amino acids. CDR1 and CDR2 (germline): KGHSH, LQKENI. Recovery meant two consecutive negative NP/OP PCR tests, professional clearance, or resolved symptoms. Using immunoSEQ multiplex PCR, the repertoire was profiled, and TCRdb retains in-frame clones only, with some absent. The table includes fewer than 350,000 clones, roughly nine tenths detected once. Material for sequencing was PBMCs or T cells enriched from blood (not recorded which). J is TRBJ1-5 and V is TRBV18; D is undetermined. The clonotype was recovered from a man in his 60s who had recovered from COVID-19. DNA for the CDR3: TGTGCCAGCTCACTCGGACGGGATAGCAATCAGCCCCAGCATTTT. Translation gives CASSLGRDSNQPQHF.